The 6 T cell receptor beta chains reported below all come from one sample, sequenced in a study of T cells in Graves' hyperthyroidism and ophthalmopathy. Amplification yielded TCR beta CDR3 regions, with RNA transcripts as the source. HTBI primers drove first-round RT-PCR of the TCR CDR3. TCRdb redid the calling of the multiplex PCR reads with MiXCR, one entry per CDR3 protein. This sample has about 570,000 distinct CDR3 sequences, with 46% found just once. The sequenced sample consisted of peripheral blood or thyroid tissue (not recorded which). These receptors were obtained from an adult woman with Graves' disease, either hyperthyroidism or ophthalmopathy (not recorded which).

This clonotype was observed at least ten times. The V and J genes are TRBV10-3 and TRBJ1-2; TRBD1 matches at 7 bases. The CDR3 is 14 residues long. J gave up 4 bases and V 3 bases, and 5 bases lay outside the gene matches. Germline V CDR1 and CDR2: ENHRY, SYGVKD. DNA of the CDR3: TGTGCCATCAGTGACCCCGGGACAGCCTATGGCTACACCTTC. Translated, it gives CAISDPGTAYGYTF.

DNA for the CDR3: TGTGCCAGCAGCTTATGGCGGGGGGACGGGCAATTTGAAAAACTGTTTTTT. Residues: CASSLWRGDGQFEKLFF. The chain joins TRBV7-8 to TRBJ1-4, with D perhaps TRBD1 (5 bases). The germline V gene encodes CDR1 SGHVS and CDR2 FQNEAQ. The CDR3 contains 17 residues. V shed 2 bases and J shed 7 bases, with 20 bases lying between them.

This clonotype was recorded at least ten times. Being one base from a much bigger clone, this may be a read error. V usage is TRBV6-1 and J usage is TRBJ2-6; D gene unclear. This CDR3 comprises 14 residues. Trimming pared 5 bases from V and 0 bases from J, leaving 5 bases between. Germline V gene data show CDR1 as MNHNS and CDR2 as SASEGT. This chain's CDR3 is CASSTSSGANVLTF. In DNA form, the CDR3 reads TGTGCCAGCAGTACAAGCTCTGGGGCCAACGTCCTGACTTTC.

The chain recombines TRBV11-2 with TRBJ2-1; 9 nucleotides agree with TRBD1. From germline, CDR1 is SGHAT and CDR2 FQNNGV. V lost 4 bases and J lost 3; bases outside the gene matches: 7. This CDR3 spans 16 amino acids. The CDR3 reads CASSSKDRGFYNEQFF. CDR3 in DNA: TGTGCCAGCAGCTCCAAGGACAGGGGATTCTACAATGAGCAGTTCTTC. Full variable domain (rest looked up from reference TRBV11-2 and TRBJ2-1): EAGVAQSPRYKIIEKRQSVAFWCNPISGHATLYWYQQILGQGPKLLIQFQNNGVVDDSQLPKDRFSAERLKGVDSTLKIQPAKLEDSAVYLCASSSKDRGFYNEQFFGPGTRLTVL.

This clonotype was detected only a few times. In nucleotides, the CDR3 is TGTGCCAGCAGCTTAAGTTACGGGACAGGATCTAACTATGGCTACACCTTC. The encoded protein is CASSLSYGTGSNYGYTF. This rearrangement joins TRBV7-6 to TRBJ1-2; 8 bases are a match to TRBD1. The junction had 8 bases not matched to a gene; V was cut back by 2 bases and J by 0 bases. The CDR3 runs to 17 residues. Germline values: CDR1 SGHVS, CDR2 FNYEAQ.

This clonotype was seen ten or more times. The rearrangement links TRBV7-9 to TRBJ1-1, with D uncertain. This CDR3 contains 14 residues. The V end was cut by 5 bases, the J end by 3 bases, with 13 bases between. CDR1 SEHNR and CDR2 FQNEAQ come from the germline V gene (reference sequence). CDR3 sequence: CASSPKVGYTEAFF. The CDR3, as DNA: TGTGCCAGCAGCCCAAAGGTGGGATACACTGAAGCTTTCTTT.